This TCR beta chain was sequenced for a study of CD8+ T cells in alopecia areata. Looked up from germline, CDR1 is SEHNR and CDR2 is FQNEAQ (reference sequence). The CDR3 is made up of 13 amino acids. The V end was cut by 2 bases, the J end by 3 bases, with 7 bases between. Sequencing relied on a cDNA template that was reverse transcribed from extracted RNA. The table came from immunoSEQ multiplex PCR; TCRdb's copy has only in-frame clones and leaves some out. This repertoire shows about 150,000 clones, about 87% found once; its top ten account for about 15%. Sequences were derived from CD8+ T cells sorted from blood, sampled at week 0. The sequence was collected from a human donor with alopecia areata. This chain joins TRBV7-9 and TRBJ2-5; unclear D gene. The CDR3 spells CASSLSDEETQYF. CDR3 DNA: TGTGCCAGCAGCTTATCCGACGAAGAGACCCAGTACTTC.